This T cell receptor (beta chain) is from a study of T cell changes during pregnancy in multiple sclerosis. Here immunoSEQ multiplex PCR was the method, and the copy in TCRdb shows in-frame clones only, minus some. The data contain 25,000 to 40,000 clones, approximately 91% of them singletons. This receptor was obtained from a female donor with multiple sclerosis, enrolled in a pregnancy study. Sequencing was performed on CD8+ T cells from peripheral blood mononuclear cells, taken in the second trimester of pregnancy.

As DNA, the CDR3 is TGTGCCAGCAGTCTCACAGGAGACTGGACCTACGAGCAGTACTTC. Translation: CASSLTGDWTYEQYF. The chain joins TRBV27 to TRBJ2-7, with D maybe TRBD1 (5 bases). V dropped 5 bases and J dropped 2 bases, with 16 bases sitting between them. Germline lookup yields CDR1 MNHEY and CDR2 SMNVEV (reference sequence). There are 15 residues in the CDR3.